The sequence of this T cell receptor beta chain was determined in a study of blood T cell repertoires in COVID-19. Either two negative PCRs, clearance, or symptom resolution qualified Cohort 3 donors as recovered. The V and J ends lost 5 bases and 8 bases respectively, with 18 bases between them. Germline V lookup: CDR1 MNHEY, CDR2 SVGEGT. The CDR3 spans 14 residues. TCRdb's copy holds only in-frame clones and misses some; the assay was immunoSEQ multiplex PCR. Of 250,000 to 350,000 clones in the sample, more than 80% are singletons; the top ten hold 0.95% to 1.2%. What was sequenced was PBMCs or T cells enriched from blood (not recorded which). The clonotype comes from a woman younger than 45 who had recovered from COVID-19. The chain recombines TRBV6-2 or TRBV6-3 with TRBJ1-2; no clear D. The CDR3: CASSILSGREGYTF. In nucleotides, the CDR3 is TGTGCCAGCAGTATTTTATCAGGACGGGAGGGCTACACCTTC.